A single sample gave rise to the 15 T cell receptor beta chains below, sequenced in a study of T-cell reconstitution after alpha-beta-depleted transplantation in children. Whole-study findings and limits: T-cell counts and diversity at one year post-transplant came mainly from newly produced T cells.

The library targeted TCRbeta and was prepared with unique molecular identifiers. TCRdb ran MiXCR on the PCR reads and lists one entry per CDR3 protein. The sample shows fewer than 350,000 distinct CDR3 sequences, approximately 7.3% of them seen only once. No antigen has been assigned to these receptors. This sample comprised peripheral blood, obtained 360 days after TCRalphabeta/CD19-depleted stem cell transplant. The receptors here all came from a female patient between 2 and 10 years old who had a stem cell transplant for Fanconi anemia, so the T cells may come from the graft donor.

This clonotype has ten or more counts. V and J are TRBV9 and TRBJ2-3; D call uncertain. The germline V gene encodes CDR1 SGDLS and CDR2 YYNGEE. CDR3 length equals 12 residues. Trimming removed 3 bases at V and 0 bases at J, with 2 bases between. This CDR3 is CASSASTDTQYF. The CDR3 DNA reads TGTGCCAGCAGCGCTAGCACAGATACGCAGTATTTT. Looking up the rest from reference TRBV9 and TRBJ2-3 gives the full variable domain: DSGVTQTPKHLITATGQRVTLRCSPRSGDLSVYWYQQSLDQGLQFLIQYYNGEERAKGNILERFSAQQFPDLHSELNLSSLELGDSALYFCASSASTDTQYFGPGTRLTVL.

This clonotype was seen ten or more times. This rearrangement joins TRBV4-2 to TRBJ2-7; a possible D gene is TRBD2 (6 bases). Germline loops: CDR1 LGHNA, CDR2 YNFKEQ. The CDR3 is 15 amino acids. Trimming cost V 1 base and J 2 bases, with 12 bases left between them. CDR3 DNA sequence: TGTGCCAGCAGCCAAGTGGAGGGTCCTACCTACGAGCAGTACTTC. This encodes CASSQVEGPTYEQYF.

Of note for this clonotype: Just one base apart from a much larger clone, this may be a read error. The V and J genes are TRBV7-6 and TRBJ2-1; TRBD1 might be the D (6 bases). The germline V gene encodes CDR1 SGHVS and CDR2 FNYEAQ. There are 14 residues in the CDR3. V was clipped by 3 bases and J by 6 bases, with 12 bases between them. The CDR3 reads CASSFNSGVNEQFF. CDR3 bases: TGTGCCAGCAGCTTTAACTCAGGGGTCAATGAGCAGTTCTTC.

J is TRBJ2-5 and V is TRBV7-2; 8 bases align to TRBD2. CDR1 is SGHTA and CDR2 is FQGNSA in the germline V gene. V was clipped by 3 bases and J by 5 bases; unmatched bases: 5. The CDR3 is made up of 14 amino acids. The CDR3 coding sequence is TGTGCCAGCAGCTTCGGGGGGGGCCTTGAGACCCAGTACTTC. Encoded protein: CASSFGGGLETQYF.

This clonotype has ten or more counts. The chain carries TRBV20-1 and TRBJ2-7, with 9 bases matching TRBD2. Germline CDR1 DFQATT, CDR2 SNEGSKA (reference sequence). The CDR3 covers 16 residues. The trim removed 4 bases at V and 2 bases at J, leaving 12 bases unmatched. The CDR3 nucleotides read TGCAGTGCTACAACCCCTCGACTAGCGGATACCTACGAGCAGTACTTC. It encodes CSATTPRLADTYEQYF.

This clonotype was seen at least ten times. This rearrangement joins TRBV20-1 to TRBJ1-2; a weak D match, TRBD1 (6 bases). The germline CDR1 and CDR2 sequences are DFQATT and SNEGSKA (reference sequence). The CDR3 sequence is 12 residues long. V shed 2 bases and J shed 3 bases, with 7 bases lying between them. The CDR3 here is CSARNRDYGYTF. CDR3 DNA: TGCAGTGCTAGAAACAGGGACTATGGCTACACCTTC.

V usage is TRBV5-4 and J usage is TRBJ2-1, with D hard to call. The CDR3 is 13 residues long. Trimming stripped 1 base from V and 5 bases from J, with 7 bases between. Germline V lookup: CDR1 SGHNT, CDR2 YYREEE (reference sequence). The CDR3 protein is CASSLRRNNEQFF. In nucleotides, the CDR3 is TGTGCCAGCAGCTTGCGGCGGAACAATGAGCAGTTCTTC.

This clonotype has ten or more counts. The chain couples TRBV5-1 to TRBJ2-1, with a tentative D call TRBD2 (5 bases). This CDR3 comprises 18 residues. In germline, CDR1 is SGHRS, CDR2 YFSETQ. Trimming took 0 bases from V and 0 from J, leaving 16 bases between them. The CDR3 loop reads CASSLGTSDFSSYNEQFF. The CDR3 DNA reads TGCGCCAGCAGCTTGGGAACCTCGGACTTTAGCTCCTACAATGAGCAGTTCTTC.

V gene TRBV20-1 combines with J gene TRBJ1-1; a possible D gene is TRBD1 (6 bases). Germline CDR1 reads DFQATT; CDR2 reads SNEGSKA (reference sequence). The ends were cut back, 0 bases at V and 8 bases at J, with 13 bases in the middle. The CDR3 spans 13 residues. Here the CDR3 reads CSARDTDSLEAFF. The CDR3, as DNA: TGCAGTGCTAGAGATACGGACAGCCTCGAAGCTTTCTTT.

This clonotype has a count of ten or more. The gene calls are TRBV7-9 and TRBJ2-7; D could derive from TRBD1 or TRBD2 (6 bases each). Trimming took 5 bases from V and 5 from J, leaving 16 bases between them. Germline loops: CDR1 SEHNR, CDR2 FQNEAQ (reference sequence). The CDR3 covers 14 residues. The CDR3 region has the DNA TGTGCCAGCAGCCCTCAATTGGGGGGCCACGAGCAGTACTTC. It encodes CASSPQLGGHEQYF.

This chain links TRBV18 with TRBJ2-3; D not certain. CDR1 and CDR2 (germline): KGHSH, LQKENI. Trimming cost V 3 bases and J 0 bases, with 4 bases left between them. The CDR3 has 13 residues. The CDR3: CASSPISTDTQYF. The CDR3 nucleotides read TGTGCCAGCTCACCCATAAGCACAGATACGCAGTATTTT.

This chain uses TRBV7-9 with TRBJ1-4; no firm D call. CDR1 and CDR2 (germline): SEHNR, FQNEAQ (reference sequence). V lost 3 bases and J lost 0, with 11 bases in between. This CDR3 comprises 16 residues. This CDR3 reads CASSFGRSPTNEKLFF. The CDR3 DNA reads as TGTGCCAGCAGCTTCGGCCGGTCCCCAACTAATGAAAAACTGTTTTTT.

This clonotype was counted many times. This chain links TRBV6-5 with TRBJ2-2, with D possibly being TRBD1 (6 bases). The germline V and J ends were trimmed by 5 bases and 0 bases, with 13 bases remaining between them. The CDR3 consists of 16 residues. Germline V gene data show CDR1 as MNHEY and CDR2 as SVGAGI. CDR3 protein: CASSRQDSANTGELFF. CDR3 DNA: TGTGCCAGCAGTCGCCAGGACAGTGCGAACACCGGGGAGCTGTTTTTT.

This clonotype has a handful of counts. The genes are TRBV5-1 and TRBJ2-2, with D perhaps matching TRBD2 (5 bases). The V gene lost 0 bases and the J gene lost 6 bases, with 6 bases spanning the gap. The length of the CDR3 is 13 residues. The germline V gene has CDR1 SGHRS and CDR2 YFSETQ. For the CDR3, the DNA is TGCGCCAGCAGCTTGGGCGGGCCCGGGGAGCTGTTTTTT. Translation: CASSLGGPGELFF. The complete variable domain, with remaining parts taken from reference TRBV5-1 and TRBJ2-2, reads KAGVTQTPRYLIKTRGQQVTLSCSPISGHRSVSWYQQTPGQGLQFLFEYFSETQRNKGNFPGRFSGRQFSNSRSEMNVSTLELGDSALYLCASSLGGPGELFFGEGSRLTVL.

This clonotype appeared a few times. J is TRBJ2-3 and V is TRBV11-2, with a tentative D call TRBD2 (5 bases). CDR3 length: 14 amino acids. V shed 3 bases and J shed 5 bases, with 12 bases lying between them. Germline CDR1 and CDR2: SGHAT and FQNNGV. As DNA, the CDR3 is TGTGCCAGCAGCTTCGGGGTTAGTGGAGATACGCAGTATTTT. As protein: CASSFGVSGDTQYF. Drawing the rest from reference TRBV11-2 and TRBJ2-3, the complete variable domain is EAGVAQSPRYKIIEKRQSVAFWCNPISGHATLYWYQQILGQGPKLLIQFQNNGVVDDSQLPKDRFSAERLKGVDSTLKIQPAKLEDSAVYLCASSFGVSGDTQYFGPGTRLTVL.